This T cell receptor (beta chain) was sequenced for a study of CD8+ T cells in alopecia areata. In the study overall: Affected scalp percentage determined the severity score of treated patients.

Trimming removed 10 bases at V and 0 bases at J, with 14 bases between. Per germline, CDR1 MNHNS and CDR2 SASEGT. The CDR3 length is 14 residues. Treatment given: oral pan-JAK inhibitor, 5-10 mg twice daily. Extracted RNA was reverse transcribed into cDNA, the sequencing template. Produced via immunoSEQ multiplex PCR; TCRdb's table is partial and in-frame only. The sample holds some 240,000 clones, more than 45% seen once. The TCR sequence derives from a human donor with alopecia areata. V usage is TRBV6-1 and J usage is TRBJ2-3, with D perhaps matching TRBD2 (6 bases). Sequencing was performed on CD4+ T cells sorted from blood, taken at week 4, from a patient treated with tofacitinib. CDR3 protein: CAISAGISTDTQYF. The DNA for the CDR3 is TGTGCCATCAGCGCGGGAATAAGCACAGATACGCAGTATTTT.